The 2 T cell receptor beta chains below come from one sample, sequenced in a study of cytomegalovirus exposure and HLA in healthy donors. PCR involved 60 Vbeta and 13 Jbeta primers. The table came from immunoSEQ multiplex PCR; TCRdb's copy has only in-frame clones and leaves some out. The sample holds roughly 150,000 clones; around four fifths are singletons and the top ten take more than 1.5%. The specimen was PBMCs. All receptors derive from a woman in her late teens or twenties in good health and CMV-seronegative.

This clone was seen once. J is TRBJ2-7 and V is TRBV6-4, with D perhaps matching TRBD2 (7 bases). Germline V lookup: CDR1 MRHNA, CDR2 SNTAGT. This CDR3 has 15 residues. V shed 0 bases and J shed 0 bases, with 9 bases lying between them. As DNA, the CDR3 is TGTGCCAGCAGTGACTCTGCGGGGGCCTCCTACGAGCAGTACTTC. The encoded protein is CASSDSAGASYEQYF.

The chain recombines TRBV30 with TRBJ1-4; 7 bases line up with TRBD1. Germline CDR1 is GTSNPN and CDR2 is SVGIG (reference sequence). The CDR3 consists of 13 residues. V dropped 4 bases and J dropped 3; count of bases not matched to a gene: 2. CDR3 protein: CAWTGTANEKLFF. The CDR3 DNA sequence: TGTGCCTGGACCGGGACAGCTAATGAAAAACTGTTTTTT.